The 31 T cell receptor beta chains below were found in one sample sequenced in a study of blood T cell repertoires in COVID-19. The data were produced by immunoSEQ multiplex PCR, yet TCRdb's version contains in-frame clones alone and is incomplete. Of 330,000 or so clones listed, 80% to 90% are singletons. Sequencing used PBMCs or T cells enriched from blood (not recorded which). The receptors were gathered from a man aged 25 to 45 who had recovered from COVID-19.

The V gene is TRBV6-4, the J gene TRBJ2-3, with TRBD1 identical over 9 bases. CDR1 MRHNA and CDR2 SNTAGT come from the germline V gene. Losses at the gene ends were 4 bases for V and 1 base for J; bases not matched to a gene: 3. The CDR3 runs to 15 residues. The CDR3 DNA sequence: TGTGCCAGCAGTGGGACAGGGGAGGGCACAGATACGCAGTATTTT. Its translation is CASSGTGEGTDTQYF.

The chain joins TRBV7-8 to TRBJ2-1; TRBD1 aligns across 8 bases. CDR3 length equals 15 residues. Germline loops: CDR1 SGHVS, CDR2 FQNEAQ. The V gene end was trimmed by 3 bases and the J gene end by 5 bases; junction bases not matched to a gene: 6. CDR3 loop: CASSFPDRANNEQFF. The CDR3 DNA is TGTGCCAGCAGCTTCCCGGACAGGGCAAACAATGAGCAGTTCTTC.

V is TRBV7-9 and J is TRBJ2-1, with D perhaps matching TRBD1 (6 bases). Germline CDR1 is SEHNR and CDR2 is FQNEAQ (reference sequence). The ends were cut back, 6 bases at V and 3 bases at J, with 9 bases in the middle. The CDR3 has 13 amino acids. CDR3 DNA sequence: TGTGCCAGCAGGATAGGGGGCTACAATGAGCAGTTCTTC. It encodes CASRIGGYNEQFF.

This rearrangement joins TRBV3-1 (or the pseudogene TRBV3-2) to TRBJ1-6; D gene unclear. Deletions cut 4 bases from V and 8 bases from J, with 12 bases between. CDR3 size: 14 residues. The germline gives CDR1 LGHDT, CDR2 YNNKEL (reference sequence). In DNA, the CDR3 is TGTGCCAGCAGCCCCACCCCCGGTGATTCACCCCTCCACTTT. Its protein is CASSPTPGDSPLHF.

The genes are TRBV30 and TRBJ1-6, with 9 bases fitting TRBD1. This CDR3 is 14 amino acids long. In germline, CDR1 is GTSNPN, CDR2 SVGIG (reference sequence). After removal of 2 bases from V and 10 bases from J, the junction contained 6 bases not matched to a gene. The CDR3 is CAWSRDRAGSPLHF. The CDR3 DNA reads as TGTGCCTGGAGTCGGGACAGGGCTGGGTCACCCCTCCACTTT.

The rearrangement joins TRBV14 to TRBJ2-1; maybe TRBD2 (6 bases). Germline V CDR1 and CDR2: SGHDN, FVKESK. The CDR3 loop spans 15 amino acids. With 1 base removed from V and 9 bases from J, the gap between germline ends came to 16 bases. CDR3 residues: CASSQVRQVGGEQFF. The CDR3 DNA reads TGTGCCAGCAGCCAAGTACGTCAGGTGGGGGGTGAGCAGTTCTTC.

The chain has TRBV14 and TRBJ2-1; D is perhaps TRBD2 (6 bases). Between the trimmed V and J ends, which lost 4 bases and 9 bases, there was a span of 10 bases. The CDR3 extends over 12 amino acids. Germline V gene data show CDR1 as SGHDN and CDR2 as FVKESK. The CDR3: CASSPLASEQFF. The DNA for the CDR3 is TGTGCCAGCAGCCCTCTAGCGAGTGAGCAGTTCTTC. Full variable domain (remainder filled in from reference TRBV14 and TRBJ2-1): EAGVTQFPSHSVIEKGQTVTLRCDPISGHDNLYWYRRVMGKEIKFLLHFVKESKQDESGMPNNRFLAERTGGTYSTLKVQPAELEDSGVYFCASSPLASEQFFGPGTRLTVL.

This sequence joins TRBV7-2 and TRBJ1-6, with 9 positions matching TRBD1. V shed 3 bases and J 6 bases; nucleotides not matched to a gene: 6. The CDR3 extends over 16 amino acids. From germline, CDR1 is SGHTA and CDR2 FQGNSA. CDR3 amino acids: CASSLEGTGINSPLHF. The CDR3 DNA follows: TGTGCCAGCAGCTTGGAGGGGACAGGGATTAATTCACCCCTCCACTTT.

The chain joins TRBV12-3 or TRBV12-4 to TRBJ1-2; 7 bases align to TRBD1. Trimming cost V 5 bases and J 7 bases; bases outside gene matches: 7. CDR3 length equals 13 residues. In nucleotides, the CDR3 is TGTGCCAGCAGTCACCGACAGGGCAGTGGCTACACCTTC. Its translation is CASSHRQGSGYTF.

Here the CDR3 reads CASSQSSRGRNTEAFF. CDR3 bases: TGCGCCAGCAGTCAATCGTCCAGGGGAAGGAACACTGAAGCTTTCTTT. The J gene is TRBJ1-1, the V gene TRBV23-1; TRBD1 is a possible D gene (6 bases). TRBV23-1 is an ORF, and what it does is uncertain. The CDR3 extends over 16 amino acids. With 0 bases removed from V and 1 base from J, the gap between germline ends came to 12 bases.

The chain has TRBV10-3 and TRBJ2-7; tentatively, D is TRBD2 (6 bases). CDR3 size: 15 residues. The V end lost 2 bases, the J end lost 0 bases, and 11 bases lay between the germline ends. Germline assignment: CDR1 ENHRY and CDR2 SYGVKD. CDR3: CAISEGGIRSYEQYF. The DNA for the CDR3 is TGTGCCATCAGTGAGGGCGGGATTCGCTCCTACGAGCAGTACTTC.

The V call is TRBV5-4, the J call TRBJ2-7; TRBD1 is a possible D gene (7 bases). Trimming stripped 6 bases from V and 2 bases from J, with 15 bases between. CDR1 is SGHNT, CDR2 YYREEE, per germline (reference sequence). This CDR3 spans 14 amino acids. The CDR3 DNA is TGTGCCAGCACCCCAGGGGGGCGAACCTACGAGCAGTACTTC. It yields the protein CASTPGGRTYEQYF.

The J gene is TRBJ1-1, the V gene TRBV19; 7 bases are a match to TRBD1. The trim removed 2 bases at V and 3 bases at J, leaving 3 bases unmatched. The CDR3 consists of 14 residues. Germline CDR1 LNHDA, CDR2 SQIVND (reference sequence). The CDR3 sequence: CASSIQGVHTEAFF. CDR3 sequence (DNA): TGTGCCAGTAGTATACAGGGGGTACACACTGAAGCTTTCTTT.

The chain uses TRBV25-1 and TRBJ2-1; 10 nucleotides agree with TRBD1. Germline V CDR1 and CDR2: MGHDK, SYGVNS. The trim removed 6 bases at V and 3 bases at J, leaving 5 bases unmatched. The length of the CDR3 is 15 residues. The CDR3 DNA reads as TGTGCCAGCAGGGCGGACAGGGGGGACTACAATGAGCAGTTCTTC. It specifies CASRADRGDYNEQFF. The whole variable domain, filled in from reference TRBV25-1 and TRBJ2-1, reads EADIYQTPRYLVIGTGKKITLECSQTMGHDKMYWYQQDPGMELHLIHYSYGVNSTEKGDLSSESTVSRIRTEHFPLTLESARPSHTSQYLCASRADRGDYNEQFFGPGTRLTVL.

V is TRBV2 and J is TRBJ1-1; D is unresolved. V shed 4 bases and J shed 1 base, with 7 bases lying between them. In germline, CDR1 is SNHLY, CDR2 FYNNEI. The CDR3 runs 13 residues. The CDR3 loop is CASSGQQNTEAFF. CDR3 sequence (DNA): TGTGCCAGCAGTGGTCAACAGAACACTGAAGCTTTCTTT.

V usage is TRBV9 and J usage is TRBJ1-6; D gene ambiguous. Trimming removed 4 bases from V and 5 bases from J, with 19 bases in between. The CDR3 covers 17 residues. Germline CDR1 SGDLS, CDR2 YYNGEE. The CDR3 DNA sequence: TGTGCCAGCAGCCCCCGTGTCTCGGGAACTAATAATTCACCCCTCCACTTT. Protein: CASSPRVSGTNNSPLHF.

The DNA for the CDR3 is TGTGCCAGCAGCCCAGGTCCGGGGGGGAGCGGTAGAAAACTGTTTTTT. Translation: CASSPGPGGSGRKLFF. J is TRBJ1-4 and V is TRBV13, with D perhaps matching TRBD1 (5 bases). The CDR3 has 16 residues. In germline, CDR1 is PRHDT, CDR2 FYEKMQ (reference sequence). Deletions cut 5 bases from V and 10 bases from J, with 23 bases between.

This clone was recorded only once. J is TRBJ2-1 and V is TRBV7-9, with TRBD2 matching 10 bases. With 3 bases clipped from V and 7 bases from J, the junction kept 6 bases outside the gene matches. Germline V gene sequence: CDR1 SEHNR, CDR2 FQNEAQ (reference sequence). The CDR3 totals 15 residues. This CDR3 is CASSFKRGGPNEQFF. CDR3 coding DNA: TGTGCCAGCAGCTTCAAGCGGGGGGGCCCGAATGAGCAGTTCTTC.

The V and J genes are TRBV7-3 and TRBJ2-3; D may be TRBD1 (6 bases). The ends were cut back, 4 bases at V and 4 bases at J, with 15 bases in the middle. This CDR3 has 15 amino acids. Germline V lookup: CDR1 SGHTA, CDR2 FQGTGA. CDR3 DNA sequence: TGTGCCAGCAGCTCCAGAGAAGGGGGTGCAGATACGCAGTATTTT. This encodes CASSSREGGADTQYF.

The chain combines TRBV11-2 with TRBJ2-7; D not resolved. There are 15 residues in the CDR3. The V and J ends lost 2 bases and 2 bases respectively, with 13 bases between them. Germline V gene data show CDR1 as SGHAT and CDR2 as FQNNGV. CDR3 in DNA: TGTGCCAGCAGCTTACTCCTTGCACAGACCTACGAGCAGTACTTC. Protein sequence: CASSLLLAQTYEQYF.

This rearrangement joins TRBV10-3 to TRBJ1-5; D possibly corresponds to TRBD1 (6 bases). V lost 4 bases and J lost 5, with 12 bases in between. Germline V CDR1 and CDR2: ENHRY, SYGVKD. The CDR3 is 14 amino acids. The CDR3 DNA reads as TGTGCCATCAGTGCGTCGGCAGGGGATCAGCCCCAGCATTTT. This encodes CAISASAGDQPQHF.

The V and J genes are TRBV28 and TRBJ1-1; D is undetermined. The germline V gene encodes CDR1 MDHEN and CDR2 SYDVKM. V shed 6 bases and J shed 10 bases, with 9 bases lying between them. The CDR3 covers 10 residues. The DNA of the CDR3 is TGTGCCAGCAGAGAGGAGAGAGCTTTCTTT. It codes for CASREERAFF. The entire variable domain, with the rest obtained from reference TRBV28 and TRBJ1-1, is as follows: DVKVTQSSRYLVKRTGEKVFLECVQDMDHENMFWYRQDPGLGLRLIYFSYDVKMKEKGDIPEGYSVSREKKERFSLILESASTNQTSMYLCASREERAFFGQGTRLTVV.

The chain combines TRBV5-1 with TRBJ2-3; TRBD1 is a possible D gene (5 bases). CDR1 and CDR2 (germline): SGHRS, YFSETQ. Between the trimmed V and J ends, which lost 4 bases and 0 bases, there was a span of 12 bases. The length of the CDR3 is 15 residues. CDR3 nucleotide sequence: TGCGCCAGCAGCACGGACACCGCTAGCACAGATACGCAGTATTTT. As protein: CASSTDTASTDTQYF.

This clone appeared a single time. This sequence joins TRBV6-4 and TRBJ1-1, with 7 bases that match TRBD1. Per the germline V gene, CDR1 is MRHNA and CDR2 is SNTAGT. Trimming at V came to 6 bases and at J to 0 bases, leaving 4 bases not matched to a gene. This CDR3 contains 14 residues. CDR3 nucleotides: TGTGCCAGCAGCGCCGGGACAGTGAACACTGAAGCTTTCTTT. Its protein product is CASSAGTVNTEAFF.

This clone came up a few times. V usage is TRBV19 and J usage is TRBJ1-2; possibly TRBD1 for D (6 bases). Trimming stripped 6 bases from V and 8 bases from J, with 25 bases between. Germline assignment: CDR1 LNHDA and CDR2 SQIVND (reference sequence). This CDR3 comprises 16 residues. CDR3 residues: CASRSASGHTIRGYTF. The CDR3 DNA reads as TGTGCCAGTAGGTCCGCATCGGGACATACTATTCGGGGCTACACCTTC.

The chain joins TRBV6-5 to TRBJ1-1, with 9 bases fitting TRBD1. From germline, CDR1 is MNHEY and CDR2 SVGAGI. The V segment lost 5 bases and the J segment 7 bases; nucleotides outside the gene matches: 8. The CDR3 extends over 14 amino acids. The CDR3 DNA sequence: TGTGCCAGCAGTCCCGACAGGGGGATTGGTGAAGCTTTCTTT. Protein product: CASSPDRGIGEAFF.

This chain joins TRBV6-5 and TRBJ1-2; tentatively, D is TRBD1 (6 bases). Trimming cost V 8 bases and J 8 bases, with 15 bases left between them. Per germline, CDR1 MNHEY and CDR2 SVGAGI. The CDR3 is 12 amino acids. The CDR3 DNA reads as TGTGCCAGCTTCTTATCTGGGGGCGGCTACACCTTC. Translating gives CASFLSGGGYTF.

The chain couples TRBV10-3 to TRBJ2-1; 7 positions agree with TRBD2. The CDR3 runs to 14 residues. Trimming took 5 bases from V and 7 from J; bases not matched to a gene: 8. In germline, CDR1 is ENHRY, CDR2 SYGVKD. The CDR3, as DNA: TGTGCCATCAGTCCGACTAGCACGGTTAATGAGCAGTTCTTC. As protein: CAISPTSTVNEQFF.

The chain combines TRBV7-6 with TRBJ1-1; 7 nucleotides match TRBD1. The CDR3 is made up of 16 amino acids. J gave up 0 bases and V 5 bases, and 9 bases lay outside the gene matches. Germline V gives CDR1 SGHVS, CDR2 FNYEAQ. The CDR3 bases are TGTGCCAGCAGCCCGCACCGGGACAGCATGAACACTGAAGCTTTCTTT. This encodes CASSPHRDSMNTEAFF. The complete variable domain, with remaining parts taken from reference TRBV7-6 and TRBJ1-1, reads GAGVSQSPRYKVTKRGQDVALRCDPISGHVSLYWYRQALGQGPEFLTYFNYEAQQDKSGLPNDRFSAERPEGSISTLTIQRTEQRDSAMYRCASSPHRDSMNTEAFFGQGTRLTVV.

The rearrangement uses TRBV7-2 and TRBJ1-6; weak D call: TRBD1 (6 bases). Between the trimmed V and J ends, which lost 5 bases and 0 bases, there was a span of 14 bases. There are 17 residues in the CDR3. Germline V gene data show CDR1 as SGHTA and CDR2 as FQGNSA. The CDR3: CASSQGQPSSYNSPLHF. CDR3 nucleotide sequence: TGTGCCAGCAGCCAGGGACAACCGAGCTCCTATAATTCACCCCTCCACTTT.

This clone was recorded only once. The chain recombines TRBV20-1 with TRBJ1-1; D unclear. The CDR3 is made up of 11 amino acids. Deletions cut 6 bases from V and 1 base from J, with 6 bases between. Germline CDR1 and CDR2: DFQATT and SNEGSKA (reference sequence). The DNA for the CDR3 is TGCAGTGCACGGTGGAACACTGAAGCTTTCTTT. Translation: CSARWNTEAFF.